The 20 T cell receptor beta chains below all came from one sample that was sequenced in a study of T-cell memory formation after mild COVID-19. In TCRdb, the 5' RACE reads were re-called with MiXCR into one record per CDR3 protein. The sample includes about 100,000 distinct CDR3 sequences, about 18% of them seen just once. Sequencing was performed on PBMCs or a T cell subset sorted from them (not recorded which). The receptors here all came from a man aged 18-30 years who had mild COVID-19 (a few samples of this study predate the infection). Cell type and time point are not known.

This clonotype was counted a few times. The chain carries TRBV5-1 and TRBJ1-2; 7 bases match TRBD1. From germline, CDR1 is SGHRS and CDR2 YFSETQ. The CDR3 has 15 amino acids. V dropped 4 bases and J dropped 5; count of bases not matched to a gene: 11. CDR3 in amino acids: CASSVSTGWSYGYTF. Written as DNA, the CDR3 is TGCGCCAGCAGCGTATCGACAGGGTGGAGTTATGGCTACACCTTC.

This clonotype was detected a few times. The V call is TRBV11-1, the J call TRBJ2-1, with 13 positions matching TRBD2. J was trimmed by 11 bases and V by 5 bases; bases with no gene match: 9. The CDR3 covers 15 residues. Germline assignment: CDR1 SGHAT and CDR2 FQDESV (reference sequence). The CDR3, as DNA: TGTGCCAGCAGCGGTGGACTAGCGGGGGCCGTTAAGCAGTTCTTC. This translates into CASSGGLAGAVKQFF.

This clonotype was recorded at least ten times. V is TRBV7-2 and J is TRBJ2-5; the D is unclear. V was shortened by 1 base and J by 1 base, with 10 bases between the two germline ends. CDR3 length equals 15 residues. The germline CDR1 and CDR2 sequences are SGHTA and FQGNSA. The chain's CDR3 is CASSLDPGLQETQYF. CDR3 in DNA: TGTGCCAGCAGCTTAGATCCTGGCCTCCAAGAGACCCAGTACTTC.

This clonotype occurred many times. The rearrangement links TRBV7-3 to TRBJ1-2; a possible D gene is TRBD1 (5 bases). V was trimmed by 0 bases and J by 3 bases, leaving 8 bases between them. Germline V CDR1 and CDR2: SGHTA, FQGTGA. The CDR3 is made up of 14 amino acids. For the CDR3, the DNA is TGTGCCAGCAGCTTAACGGGGGGTGACTATGGCTACACCTTC. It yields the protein CASSLTGGDYGYTF.

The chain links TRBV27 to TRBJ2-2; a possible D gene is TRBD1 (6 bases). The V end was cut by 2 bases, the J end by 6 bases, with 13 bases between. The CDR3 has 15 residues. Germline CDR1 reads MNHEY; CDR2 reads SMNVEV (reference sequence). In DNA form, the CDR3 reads TGTGCCAGCAGTTTAGGGGGCTTCCCGCCCGGGGAGCTGTTTTTT. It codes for CASSLGGFPPGELFF.

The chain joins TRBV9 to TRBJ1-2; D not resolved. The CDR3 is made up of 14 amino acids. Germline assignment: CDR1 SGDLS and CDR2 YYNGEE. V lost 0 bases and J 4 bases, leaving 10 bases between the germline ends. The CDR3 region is CASSVVPDLYGYTF. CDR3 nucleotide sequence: TGTGCCAGCAGCGTAGTCCCAGACCTCTATGGCTACACCTTC. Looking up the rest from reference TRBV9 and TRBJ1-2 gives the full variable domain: DSGVTQTPKHLITATGQRVTLRCSPRSGDLSVYWYQQSLDQGLQFLIQYYNGEERAKGNILERFSAQQFPDLHSELNLSSLELGDSALYFCASSVVPDLYGYTFGSGTRLTVV.

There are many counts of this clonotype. The CDR3 sequence is CASSLVGSSYEQYF. Written as DNA, the CDR3 is TGTGCCAGCAGCTTAGTCGGGAGCTCCTACGAGCAGTACTTC. The genes are TRBV7-8 and TRBJ2-7; perhaps TRBD2 as D (6 bases). V lost 1 base and J lost 0, with 7 bases in between. The CDR3 is made up of 14 amino acids. The germline gives CDR1 SGHVS, CDR2 FQNEAQ.

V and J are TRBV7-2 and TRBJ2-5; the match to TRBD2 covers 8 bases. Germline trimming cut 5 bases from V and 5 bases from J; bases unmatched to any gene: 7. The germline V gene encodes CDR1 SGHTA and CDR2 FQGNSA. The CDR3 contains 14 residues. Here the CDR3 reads CASSAGGARETQYF. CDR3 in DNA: TGTGCCAGCAGCGCCGGGGGGGCGAGGGAGACCCAGTACTTC.

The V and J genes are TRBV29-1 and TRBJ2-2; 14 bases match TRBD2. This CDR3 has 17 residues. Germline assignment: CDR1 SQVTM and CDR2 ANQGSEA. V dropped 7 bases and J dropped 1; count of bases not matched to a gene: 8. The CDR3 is CSAPGTSGGKNTGELFF. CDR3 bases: TGCAGCGCCCCCGGGACTAGCGGGGGCAAGAACACCGGGGAGCTGTTTTTT.

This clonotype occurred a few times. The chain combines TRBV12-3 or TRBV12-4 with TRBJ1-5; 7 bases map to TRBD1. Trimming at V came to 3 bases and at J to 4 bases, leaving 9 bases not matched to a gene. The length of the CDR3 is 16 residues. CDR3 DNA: TGTGCCAGCAGTTTGTCTGGCAGGGGGGGTAATCAGCCCCAGCATTTT. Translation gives CASSLSGRGGNQPQHF.

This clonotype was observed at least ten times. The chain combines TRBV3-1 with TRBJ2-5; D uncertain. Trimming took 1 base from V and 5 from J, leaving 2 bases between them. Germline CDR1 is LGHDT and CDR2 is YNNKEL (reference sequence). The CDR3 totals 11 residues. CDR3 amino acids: CASSQGETQYF. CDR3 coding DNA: TGTGCCAGCAGCCAAGGGGAGACCCAGTACTTC.

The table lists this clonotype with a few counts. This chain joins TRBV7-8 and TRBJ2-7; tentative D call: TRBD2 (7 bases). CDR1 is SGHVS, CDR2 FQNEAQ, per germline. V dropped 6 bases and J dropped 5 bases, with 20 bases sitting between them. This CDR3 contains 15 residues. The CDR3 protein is CASSPRLGRGNEQYV. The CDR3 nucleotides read TGTGCCAGCAGTCCCCGTCTTGGGAGGGGGAACGAGCAGTACGTC.

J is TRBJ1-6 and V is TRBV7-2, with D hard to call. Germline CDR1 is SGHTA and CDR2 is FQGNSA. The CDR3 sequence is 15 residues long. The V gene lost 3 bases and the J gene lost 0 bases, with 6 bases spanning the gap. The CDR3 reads CASSLSSSYNSPLHF. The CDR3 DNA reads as TGTGCCAGCAGCTTGAGTAGCTCCTATAATTCACCCCTCCACTTT.

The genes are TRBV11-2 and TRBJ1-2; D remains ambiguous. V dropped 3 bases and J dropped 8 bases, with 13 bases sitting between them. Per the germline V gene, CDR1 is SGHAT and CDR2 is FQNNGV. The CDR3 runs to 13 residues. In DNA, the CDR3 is TGTGCCAGCAGCTTGGACCGGGCGCGGGGCTACACCTTC. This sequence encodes CASSLDRARGYTF.

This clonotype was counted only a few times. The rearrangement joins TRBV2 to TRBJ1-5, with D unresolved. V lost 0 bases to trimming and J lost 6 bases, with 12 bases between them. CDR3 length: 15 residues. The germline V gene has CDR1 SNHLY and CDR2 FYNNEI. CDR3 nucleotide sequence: TGTGCCAGCAGTGAAGCGCGTTGGGGAGGTCAGCCCCAGCATTTT. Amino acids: CASSEARWGGQPQHF.

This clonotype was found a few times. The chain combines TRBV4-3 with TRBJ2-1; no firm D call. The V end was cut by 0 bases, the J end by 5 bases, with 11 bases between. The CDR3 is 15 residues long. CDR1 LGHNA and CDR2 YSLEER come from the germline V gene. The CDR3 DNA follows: TGCGCCAGCAGCCAAGACCAGCAACCTCACAATGAGCAGTTCTTC. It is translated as CASSQDQQPHNEQFF.

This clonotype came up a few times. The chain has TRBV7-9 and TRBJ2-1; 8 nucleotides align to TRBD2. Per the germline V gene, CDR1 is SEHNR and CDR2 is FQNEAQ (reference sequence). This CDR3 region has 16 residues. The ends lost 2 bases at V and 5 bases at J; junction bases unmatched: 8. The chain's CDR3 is CASSLSVRTSHNEQFF. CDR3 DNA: TGTGCCAGCAGCTTATCTGTACGGACTAGCCACAATGAGCAGTTCTTC. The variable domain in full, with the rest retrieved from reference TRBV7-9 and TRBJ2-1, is DTGVSQNPRHKITKRGQNVTFRCDPISEHNRLYWYRQTLGQGPEFLTYFQNEAQLEKSRLLSDRFSAERPKGSFSTLEIQRTEQGDSAMYLCASSLSVRTSHNEQFFGPGTRLTVL.

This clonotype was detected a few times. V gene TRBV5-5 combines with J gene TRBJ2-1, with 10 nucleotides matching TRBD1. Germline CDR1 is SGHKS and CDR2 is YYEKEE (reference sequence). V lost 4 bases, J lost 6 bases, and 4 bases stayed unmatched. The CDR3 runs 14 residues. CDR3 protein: CASSTRTGGNEQFF. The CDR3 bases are TGTGCCAGCAGCACCCGGACAGGGGGCAATGAGCAGTTCTTC.

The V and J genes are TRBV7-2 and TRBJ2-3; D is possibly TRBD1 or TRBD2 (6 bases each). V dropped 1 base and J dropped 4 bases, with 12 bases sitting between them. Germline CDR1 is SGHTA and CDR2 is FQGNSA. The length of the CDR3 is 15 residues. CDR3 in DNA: TGTGCCAGCAGCTTAGGGGGGGCCTCGGCAGATACGCAGTATTTT. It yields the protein CASSLGGASADTQYF.

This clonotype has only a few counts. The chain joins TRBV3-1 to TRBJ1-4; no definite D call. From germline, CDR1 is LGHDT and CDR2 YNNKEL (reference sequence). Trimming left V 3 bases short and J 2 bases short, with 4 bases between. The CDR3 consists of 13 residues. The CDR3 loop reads CASSQATNEKLFF. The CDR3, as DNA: TGTGCCAGCAGCCAGGCGACTAATGAAAAACTGTTTTTT.